A single T cell receptor beta chain is shown here with its context. Its antigen is not known. The sample originates from a study of cytomegalovirus exposure and HLA in healthy donors. The CDR3 has 14 residues. V was clipped by 4 bases and J by 2 bases, with 12 bases between them. The germline V gene has CDR1 SGHDN and CDR2 FVKESK. It was with 60 Vbeta and 13 Jbeta primers that the PCR ran. Generated by immunoSEQ multiplex PCR, the TCRdb table keeps only in-frame clones and is missing some. The table shows about 100,000 clones, with approximately 80% occurring only once. Notes on the study in general: The likely explanation for a cluster of highly shared sequence variants was sequencing artifact. Among TCR beta chains, those listed as cytomegalovirus-associated numbered more than 150. A later analysis linked a missense variant in DCLRE1C to the trimming of TCR beta V and J genes.

This chain connects TRBV14 to TRBJ2-7; possible D gene TRBD2, 6 bases. Sequenced: PBMCs. The sequence was obtained from a woman in her sixties in good health and CMV-seronegative. Here the CDR3 reads CASSLGTGAYEQYF. In DNA form, the CDR3 reads TGTGCCAGCAGCCTCGGCACGGGAGCCTACGAGCAGTACTTC.